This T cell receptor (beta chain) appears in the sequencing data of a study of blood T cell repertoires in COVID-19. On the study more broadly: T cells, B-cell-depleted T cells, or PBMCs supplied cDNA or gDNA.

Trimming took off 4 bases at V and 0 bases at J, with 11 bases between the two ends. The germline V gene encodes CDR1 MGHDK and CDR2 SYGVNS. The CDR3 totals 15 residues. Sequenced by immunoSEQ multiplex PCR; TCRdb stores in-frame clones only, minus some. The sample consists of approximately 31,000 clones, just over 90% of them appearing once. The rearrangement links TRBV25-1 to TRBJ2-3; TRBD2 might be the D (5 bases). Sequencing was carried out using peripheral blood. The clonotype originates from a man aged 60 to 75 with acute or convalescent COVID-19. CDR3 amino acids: CASSGFGRSTDTQYF. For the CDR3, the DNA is TGTGCCAGCAGTGGGTTTGGGAGAAGCACAGATACGCAGTATTTT. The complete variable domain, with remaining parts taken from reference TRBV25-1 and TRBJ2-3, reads EADIYQTPRYLVIGTGKKITLECSQTMGHDKMYWYQQDPGMELHLIHYSYGVNSTEKGDLSSESTVSRIRTEHFPLTLESARPSHTSQYLCASSGFGRSTDTQYFGPGTRLTVL.